This TCR beta chain was profiled in a study of regulatory T cells in long-lasting Graves disease. Looking at the study overall: Recently diagnosed Graves' patients had received antithyroid drugs for under 3 months.

The time point: newly diagnosed GD, antithyroid drugs for less than 3 months. Scientists built the TCR library using RNA that was extracted from PBMCs. Arm-PCR of CDR3 regions and iRepertoire HTBI primers were the basis on which TCR beta libraries were built. Via MiXCR, TCRdb re-called the multiplex PCR reads, giving one row per CDR3 protein. The table includes 400,000 to 500,000 distinct CDR3 sequences, roughly 15% detected once. This clonotype occurred many times. The CDR3 loop spans 13 amino acids. V was pared by 4 bases and J by 6 bases, with 16 bases between. CDR1 is SQVTM and CDR2 is ANQGSEA in the germline V gene. The data also belong to a second study, concerning T cells in Graves' hyperthyroidism and ophthalmopathy. As reported in that work: Reasons for excluding patients were uncontrolled infection, other autoimmune disease, pregnancy or lactation. Diagnosing involved the use of clinical symptoms, serum thyroxine and TRAb, thyroid ultrasound and orbital computed tomography. Stable hyperthyroidism and ophthalmopathy were separated using 13 V-J signatures.

The material was peripheral blood mononuclear cells (PBMCs), obtained at new diagnosis, from a patient treated with antithyroid drugs. The sequence came from a woman aged 18 to 35 with Graves disease. The chain recombines TRBV29-1 with TRBJ2-7; TRBD1 is a possible D gene (6 bases). The CDR3 DNA reads TGCAGCGTTGTTCTGGGGGCCTCTTTCGAGCAGTACTTC. Translation gives CSVVLGASFEQYF.